The rows below give T cell receptor beta chains drawn from one sample of a study of cytomegalovirus exposure and HLA in healthy donors. Libraries were prepared by immunoSEQ multiplex PCR; TCRdb keeps only in-frame clonotypes and omits some of them. The table includes approximately 130,000 clones, around 81% detected once. Material for sequencing was PBMCs. The receptors come from a woman between 40 and 50 years old in good health and CMV-seronegative. Each CDR3 is given with its conserved first and last residue. Fields, in order: clone size, V gene, D gene, J gene, CDR3 DNA, CDR3 protein. D genes are given only for firm matches. Some rows have no size entry. The others give once, few or many, or a class for an expanded clone.

size: -; V: TRBV12-5; D: TRBD1; J: TRBJ2-1; DNA: TGTGCTAGTGGCTCGGGACAGGGGGGCTACAATGAGCAGTTCTTC; CDR3: CASGSGQGGYNEQFF
size: -; V: TRBV25-1; D: -; J: TRBJ1-3; DNA: TGTGCCAGCAGGAGATCACGGGGCTCTGGAAACACCATATATTTT; CDR3: CASRRSRGSGNTIYF
size: -; V: TRBV21-1; D: -; J: TRBJ1-1; DNA: TGTGCCAGCAGCAAAGAAGCGAGTAACAGGGTGAACACTGAAGCTTTCTTT; CDR3: CASSKEASNRVNTEAFF
size: -; V: TRBV5-4; D: -; J: TRBJ1-2; DNA: TGTGCCAGCAGCTTGAGGGGTACAGATGGCTACACCTTC; CDR3: CASSLRGTDGYTF
size: few; V: TRBV19; D: -; J: TRBJ2-1; DNA: TGTGCCAGTAGTATAACACAAGGGGGGGCAGTTAGCTCCTACAATGAGCAGTTCTTC; CDR3: CASSITQGGAVSSYNEQFF
size: -; V: TRBV28; D: TRBD2; J: TRBJ2-5; DNA: TGTGCCAGCAGTTTTGACCGACTAGCGGGAGATACTGAGACCCAGTACTTC; CDR3: CASSFDRLAGDTETQYF
size: few; V: TRBV6-1; D: -; J: TRBJ2-5; DNA: TGTGCCAGCACCGGAGGGTGGGGCGGGGCGACCCAGTACTTC; CDR3: CASTGGWGGATQYF
size: -; V: TRBV5-1; D: TRBD1; J: TRBJ2-2; DNA: TGCGCCAGCAGCCCAGGACAGGGTGTAGGCACCGGGGAGCTGTTTTTT; CDR3: CASSPGQGVGTGELFF
size: -; V: TRBV27; D: TRBD1; J: TRBJ1-1; DNA: TGTGCCAGCACTCTACAGGGGCTGACTGAAGCTTTCTTT; CDR3: CASTLQGLTEAFF
size: -; V: TRBV5-8; D: TRBD1; J: TRBJ2-3; DNA: TGTGCCAGCAGCTTGAAACAGGGGAGAACAGATACGCAGTATTTT; CDR3: CASSLKQGRTDTQYF
size: -; V: TRBV13; D: TRBD2; J: TRBJ2-1; DNA: TGTGCCAGCAGCTTCACTAGCGGGGATCACCGTGAGCAGTTCTTC; CDR3: CASSFTSGDHREQFF
size: -; V: TRBV30; D: TRBD1; J: TRBJ1-1; DNA: TGTGCCTGGAGTGAGAAGGACAGGGTAAAAGCTTTCTTT; CDR3: CAWSEKDRVKAFF
size: -; V: TRBV18; D: -; J: TRBJ1-2; DNA: TGTGCCAGCTCACCTGTCCACAGGGAGGGTTATGGCTACACCTTC; CDR3: CASSPVHREGYGYTF